Listed below are T cell receptor beta chains from one sample, sequenced in a study of CD8 T cells in ankylosing spondylitis. TCRdb re-derived calls from the 5' RACE reads in MiXCR, one entry per CDR3 protein. The table has 200,000 to 300,000 distinct CDR3 sequences, around 9.1% seen once. Sequencing used blood, either unsorted or a sorted T cell fraction (not recorded which). The receptors derive from a male donor with ankylosing spondylitis or in good health (not recorded which). Each CDR3 is given with its conserved first and last residue. The D gene is left open where the match is weak. Rows give clone size only sometimes, using once, few, many, or a class for an expanded clone.

J gene,clone size,CDR3 length,V gene,D gene,CDR3 DNA,CDR3 protein
TRBJ2-7,many,18,TRBV30,-,TGTGCCTGGAGCCTAAACCGGGGACTCTTTTCGGAGTCCTACGAGCAGTACTTC,CAWSLNRGLFSESYEQYF
TRBJ2-1,-,15,TRBV12-3/TRBV12-4,TRBD2,TGTGCCAGCAGTGTTCCCGGGACTACGTACAATGAGCAGTTCTTC,CASSVPGTTYNEQFF
TRBJ2-1,many,15,TRBV20-1,TRBD2,TGCAGTGCTCAAAAAGCGGGAGTTACCTACAATGAGCAGTTCTTC,CSAQKAGVTYNEQFF
TRBJ1-1,many,17,TRBV12-3/TRBV12-4,-,TGTGCCAGCAGTTTAGCAATGCACAGGGTTGGAAACACTGAAGCTTTCTTT,CASSLAMHRVGNTEAFF
TRBJ2-7,many,12,TRBV7-9,-,TGTGCCAGCGCCTGGACACCCTACGAGCAGTACTTC,CASAWTPYEQYF
TRBJ2-3,many,15,TRBV20-1,-,TGCAGTGTTCAGAGAGAAGGGTTCGGCACAGATACGCAGTATTTT,CSVQREGFGTDTQYF
TRBJ2-2,many,14,TRBV12-3/TRBV12-4,-,TGTGCCAGTGCCCCCCGGGGGAACACCGGGGAGCTGTTTTTT,CASAPRGNTGELFF
TRBJ2-3,many,14,TRBV12-3/TRBV12-4,TRBD2,TGTGCCAGCAGTTTAGCGGGACTAGCCGATACGCAGTATTTT,CASSLAGLADTQYF
TRBJ2-1,few,13,TRBV12-3/TRBV12-4,-,TGTGCCAGCAGATTAGGAGGGTATGCTGAGCAGTTCTTC,CASRLGGYAEQFF
TRBJ1-2,many,13,TRBV6-1,-,TGTGCCAGCAGCAAGGGGACGGACTATGGCTACACCTTC,CASSKGTDYGYTF
TRBJ2-2,-,16,TRBV25-1,TRBD1,TGTGCCAGCAGAAACTCCGGGACAGGGGACACCGGGGAGCTGTTTTTT,CASRNSGTGDTGELFF
TRBJ2-5,many,17,TRBV5-1,-,TGCGCCAGCAGCTTCAACCGGGCCAAAAACGTCCGGGAGACCCAGTACTTC,CASSFNRAKNVRETQYF
TRBJ2-7,many,14,TRBV7-2,-,TGTGCCAGCAGCTTAGGCCTAGCTTCGAACGAGCAGTACTTC,CASSLGLASNEQYF
TRBJ2-7,many,12,TRBV10-3,-,TGTGCCATCAGTGAGTGGGCAAACGAGCAGTACTTC,CAISEWANEQYF
TRBJ2-7,many,15,TRBV20-1,-,TGCAGTGCTAGATCGCCCGGGGCGGTCTTGAACGAGCAGTACTTC,CSARSPGAVLNEQYF
TRBJ2-1,-,15,TRBV7-3,TRBD2,TGTGCCAGCGCGGGGGGGGCTAGCGGATACAATGAGCAGTTCTTC,CASAGGASGYNEQFF
TRBJ1-5,few,16,TRBV6-2/TRBV6-3,-,TGTGCCAGCATTGGCGGTGGCTCAGGATCCAATCAGCCCCAGCATTTT,CASIGGGSGSNQPQHF
TRBJ2-7,many,17,TRBV20-1,-,TGCAGTGCTAACCCCCCACTAACGGGCTCTAGCCTCTACGAGCAGTACTTC,CSANPPLTGSSLYEQYF
TRBJ2-5,many,16,TRBV2,TRBD2,TGTGCCAGCAGTGAAGCTAGCGGGGGGGTAGAGGAGACCCAGTACTTC,CASSEASGGVEETQYF
TRBJ1-2,many,13,TRBV12-3/TRBV12-4,-,TGTGCCACGAGAGGGGGAAACATAAGTGGCTACACCTTC,CATRGGNISGYTF
TRBJ1-2,many,16,TRBV27,-,TGTGCCAGCAGTTTGTCCATCGGGGCACTGAACTATGGCTACACCTTC,CASSLSIGALNYGYTF
TRBJ2-7,many,14,TRBV5-1,-,TGCGCCAGCAGCTTATGGGACCCATCCTACGAGCAGTACTTC,CASSLWDPSYEQYF
TRBJ1-1,many,14,TRBV7-2,-,TGTGCCAGCAGCTTAGGGGCAGACCTCACTGAAGCTTTCTTT,CASSLGADLTEAFF
TRBJ1-2,many,14,TRBV20-1,-,TGCAGTGCTAGAGATCCCGGACCTCCTTATGGCTACACCTTC,CSARDPGPPYGYTF
TRBJ2-7,many,14,TRBV3-1,-,TGTGCCAGCAGCCCCCCCGGGACTTATAGCGAGCAGTACTTC,CASSPPGTYSEQYF
TRBJ2-3,few,17,TRBV18,-,TGTGCCAGCTCACCATATGCGTCTGGCGGGGGCACAGATACGCAGTATTTT,CASSPYASGGGTDTQYF
TRBJ2-5,many,14,TRBV5-1,TRBD2,TGCGCCAGCAGCCCCAAGACTAGCTTTGAGACCCAGTACTTC,CASSPKTSFETQYF
TRBJ2-1,many,12,TRBV10-3,-,TGTGCCGCGTCGGGGTGGGGGGATGAGCAGTTCTTC,CAASGWGDEQFF
TRBJ2-1,many,15,TRBV29-1,TRBD2,TGCAGCGTCTATCCTACTAGCGGGAGGGATCACGAGCAGTTCTTC,CSVYPTSGRDHEQFF
TRBJ2-1,many,15,TRBV20-1,-,TGCAGTGCTAGAGATGAAGGCGCAGCGTTGAGGGAGCAGTTCTTC,CSARDEGAALREQFF
TRBJ2-7,-,15,TRBV4-1,TRBD1,TGCGCCAGCAGCCAAGATCCACAGGGGGCGTGGGAGCAGTACTTC,CASSQDPQGAWEQYF
TRBJ2-1,-,12,TRBV5-1,-,TGCGCCAGCAGCTTACCTTCCCGGGAGCAGTTCTTC,CASSLPSREQFF
TRBJ2-5,many,13,TRBV5-1,-,TGCGCCAGCAGCTTGATGGGGTGGGAGACCCAGTACTTC,CASSLMGWETQYF
TRBJ1-1,-,13,TRBV5-1,-,TGCGCCAGCAGCCCGGGGACGGCCACTGAAGCTTTCTTT,CASSPGTATEAFF
TRBJ2-2,-,19,TRBV7-3,-,TGTGCCAGCAGCTTAAGCAGGGCCCTGGAACCTACGAACACCGGGGAGCTGTTTTTT,CASSLSRALEPTNTGELFF
TRBJ2-1,-,16,TRBV4-3,-,TGCGCCAGCAGCCAAGATTACAGGGTGTTTCAAAATGAGCAGTTCTTC,CASSQDYRVFQNEQFF
TRBJ2-5,many,15,TRBV5-1,TRBD2,TGCGCCAGCAGCTTATCCCCGGGGGGATCAGAGACCCAGTACTTC,CASSLSPGGSETQYF
TRBJ1-6,-,12,TRBV29-1,-,TGCAGCGTTGGGCAGGAGGGAGCACCCCTCCACTTT,CSVGQEGAPLHF
TRBJ2-2,-,15,TRBV12-3/TRBV12-4,-,TGTGCCAGCAGCCGGGACACGTCGAACACCGGGGAGCTGTTTTTT,CASSRDTSNTGELFF
TRBJ1-2,-,11,TRBV2,-,TGTGCCAGCAGTGTTAGGGATGGCTACACCTTC,CASSVRDGYTF
TRBJ2-1,many,15,TRBV5-1,TRBD2,TGCGCCAGCAGCTTGGCAGCGGGAGTAGACAATGAGCAGTTCTTC,CASSLAAGVDNEQFF
TRBJ1-1,few,13,TRBV5-5,-,TGTGCCAGCAGCTTGTTTCTGAACACTGAAGCTTTCTTT,CASSLFLNTEAFF
TRBJ2-1,many,17,TRBV3-1,TRBD1,TGTGCCAGCAGCCATGTATTATCCGGGACAGGGACTCTCGAGCAGTTCTTC,CASSHVLSGTGTLEQFF
TRBJ1-5,many,14,TRBV10-3,-,TGTGCCATCAGCGAGGAAAGTAGCAATCAGCCCCAGCATTTT,CAISEESSNQPQHF
TRBJ2-5,few,13,TRBV5-1,-,TGCGCCAGCGGCTCGCCCGGAGGACAGACCCAGTACTTC,CASGSPGGQTQYF
TRBJ2-1,many,12,TRBV7-3,-,TGTGCCAGCAGCTTAGGTAGGACAGAGCAGTTCTTC,CASSLGRTEQFF